The subject of this entry is one T cell receptor beta chain. Its antigen is as yet unknown. The V and J ends lost 0 bases and 0 bases respectively, with 12 bases between them. Germline CDR1 reads SGHRS; CDR2 reads YFSETQ. The CDR3 covers 16 residues. Sequencing libraries made from TCR beta cDNA carried unique molecular identifiers. TCRdb redid the calling of the PCR reads with MiXCR, one entry per CDR3 protein. The sample lists about 770,000 distinct CDR3 sequences, about 45% occurring once. This record belongs to a study of post-analysis software for immune sequencing data. Looking at the study overall: As for disease course, relapsing-remitting, secondary progressive and progressive-relapsing multiple sclerosis were all included. Study-level points and caveats: Patients showed TRBV5-6, TRBV5-1 and TRBV20-1 among a few TRBV segments more frequent than in controls.

The V gene is TRBV5-1, the J gene TRBJ1-2; maybe TRBD1 (5 bases). Sequenced material: blood. This clonotype was sampled from a girl aged 5-17 years with multiple sclerosis. The CDR3 loop reads CASSLGTGRANYGYTF. The CDR3, as DNA: TGCGCCAGCAGCTTGGGCACAGGAAGGGCTAACTATGGCTACACCTTC.